This T cell receptor (beta chain) came from a study of liver allograft versus peripheral blood T cells. As for the study in general: T cell receptor repertoires in transplanted livers were compared with those in recipients' peripheral blood.

With 5 bases removed from V and 8 bases from J, the gap between germline ends came to 14 bases. Germline-derived CDR1 and CDR2 are MNHNS and SASEGT. The CDR3 loop spans 13 amino acids. TCRdb ran MiXCR on the reads and lists one entry per CDR3 protein. The sample has several thousand distinct CDR3 sequences; approximately 15% are singletons. Study-level findings and limits: Intragraft liver T cell receptor repertoires reportedly differed from peripheral blood repertoires.

This clonotype was seen at least ten times. Its antigen is unknown. The TCR originated in a human patient who had a liver transplant. Some T cells may trace back to the graft donor. The chain couples TRBV6-1 to TRBJ2-3; D call uncertain. DNA of the CDR3: TGTGCCAGCAGTACCGAGCAGGTCGGTACGCAGTATTTT. This translates into CASSTEQVGTQYF.